This TCR beta chain stems from a study of blood T cell repertoires in COVID-19. About the research overall: Samples of COVID-19 (acute and convalescent) were obtained from the United States, Italy and Spain. T cells, B-cell-depleted T cells, or PBMCs provided the cDNA or gDNA that served as material.

As handled by the study authors: Amplified reference gene primers provided the basis for estimating nucleated cell counts. Some clones are missing from TCRdb's copy, which holds only in-frame ones; the method was immunoSEQ multiplex PCR. That table furnishes V, J and clone size, whereas the DNA furnished D and trimming. The sample yields approximately 85,000 clones, roughly 90% seen once. This CDR3 has 13 amino acids. Between the trimmed V and J ends, which lost 5 bases and 2 bases, there was a span of 10 bases. This chain uses TRBV12-3 or TRBV12-4 with TRBJ2-7; D not resolved. Material for sequencing was peripheral blood. The TCR was taken from a man between 50 and 59 years old with active or convalescent COVID-19. As DNA, the CDR3 is TGTGCCAGCAGTCAGGAACCCACCTACGAGCAGTACTTC. Its protein is CASSQEPTYEQYF.